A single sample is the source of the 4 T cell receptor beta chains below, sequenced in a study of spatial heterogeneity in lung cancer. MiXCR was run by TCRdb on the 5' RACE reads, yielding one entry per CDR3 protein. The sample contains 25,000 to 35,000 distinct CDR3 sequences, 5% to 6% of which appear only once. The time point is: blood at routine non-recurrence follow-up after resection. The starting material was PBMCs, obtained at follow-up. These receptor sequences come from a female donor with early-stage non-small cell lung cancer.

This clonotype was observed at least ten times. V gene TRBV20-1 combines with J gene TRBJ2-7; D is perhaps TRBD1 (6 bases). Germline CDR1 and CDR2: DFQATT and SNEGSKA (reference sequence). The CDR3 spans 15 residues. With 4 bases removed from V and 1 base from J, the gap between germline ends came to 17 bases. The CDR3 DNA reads TGCAGTGCTACATCCGGGACACGGATTTCCTACGAGCAGTACTTC. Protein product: CSATSGTRISYEQYF.

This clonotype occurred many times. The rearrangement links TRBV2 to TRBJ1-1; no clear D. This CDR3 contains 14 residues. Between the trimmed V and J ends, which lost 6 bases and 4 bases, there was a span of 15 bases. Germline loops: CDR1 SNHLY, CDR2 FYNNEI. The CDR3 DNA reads TGTGCCAGCAGAATTGAAGGCGCTGGCACTGAAGCTTTCTTT. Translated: CASRIEGAGTEAFF. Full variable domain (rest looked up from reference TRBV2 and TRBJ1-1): EPEVTQTPSHQVTQMGQEVILRCVPISNHLYFYWYRQILGQKVEFLVSFYNNEISEKSEIFDDQFSVERPDGSNFTLKIRSTKLEDSAMYFCASRIEGAGTEAFFGQGTRLTVV.

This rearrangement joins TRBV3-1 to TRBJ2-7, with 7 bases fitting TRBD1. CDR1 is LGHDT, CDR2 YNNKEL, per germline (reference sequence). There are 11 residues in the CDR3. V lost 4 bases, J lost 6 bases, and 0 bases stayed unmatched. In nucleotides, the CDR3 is TGTGCCAGCAGCCCAGGGGGCGAGCAGTACTTC. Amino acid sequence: CASSPGGEQYF.

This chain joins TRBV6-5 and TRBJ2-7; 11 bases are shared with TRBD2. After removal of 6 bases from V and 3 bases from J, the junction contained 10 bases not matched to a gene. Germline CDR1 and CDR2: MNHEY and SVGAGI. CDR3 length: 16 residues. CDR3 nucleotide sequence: TGTGCCAGCAGAGGACTAGCGGGTCAGACAGTCTACGAGCAGTACTTC. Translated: CASRGLAGQTVYEQYF.